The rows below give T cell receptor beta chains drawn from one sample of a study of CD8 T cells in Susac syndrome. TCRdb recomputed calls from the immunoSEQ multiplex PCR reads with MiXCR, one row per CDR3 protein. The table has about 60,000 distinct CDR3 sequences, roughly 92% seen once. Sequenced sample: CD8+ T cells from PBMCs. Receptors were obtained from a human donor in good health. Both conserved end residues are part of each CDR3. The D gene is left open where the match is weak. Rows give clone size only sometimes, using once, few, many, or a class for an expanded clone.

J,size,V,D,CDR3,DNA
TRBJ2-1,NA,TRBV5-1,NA,CASTEGARGYNEQFF,TGCGCCAGCACCGAGGGGGCCCGGGGGTACAATGAGCAGTTCTTC
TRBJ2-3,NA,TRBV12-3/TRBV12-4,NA,CASSPGTPTSTDTQYF,TGTGCCAGCAGCCCAGGAACACCTACTAGCACAGATACGCAGTATTTT
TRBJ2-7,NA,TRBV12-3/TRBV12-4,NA,CASAPRTGPIYEQYF,TGTGCCAGCGCACCCAGGACCGGGCCGATCTACGAGCAGTACTTC
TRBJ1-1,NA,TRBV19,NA,CASSPLEEGVNTEAFF,TGTGCCAGTAGTCCCCTTGAGGAGGGAGTGAACACTGAAGCTTTCTTT
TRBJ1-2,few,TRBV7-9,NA,CASSPDSTQVRGYTF,TGTGCCAGCAGCCCCGACAGCACCCAGGTACGCGGCTACACCTTC
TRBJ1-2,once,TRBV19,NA,CASSKRDGYTF,TGTGCCAGTAGTAAACGGGATGGCTACACCTTC
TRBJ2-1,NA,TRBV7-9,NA,CASSFGDNEQFF,TGTGCCAGCAGCTTTGGGGACAATGAGCAGTTCTTC
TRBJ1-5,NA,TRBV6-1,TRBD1,CASSARTGYIQPQHF,TGTGCCAGCAGTGCCCGGACAGGCTATATTCAGCCCCAGCATTTT
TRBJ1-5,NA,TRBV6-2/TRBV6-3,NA,CASSFGASQPQHF,TGTGCCAGCAGTTTTGGGGCGTCTCAGCCCCAGCATTTT
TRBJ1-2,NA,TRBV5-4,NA,CASSSRSVPYGYTF,TGTGCCAGCAGCAGTCGGAGCGTACCCTATGGCTACACCTTC
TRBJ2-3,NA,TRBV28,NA,CASSQVGSTDTQYF,TGTGCCAGCAGCCAAGTCGGGTCGACAGATACGCAGTATTTT
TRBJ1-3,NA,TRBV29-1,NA,CNVVDGNTIYF,TGCAACGTTGTAGATGGAAACACCATATATTTT
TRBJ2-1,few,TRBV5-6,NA,CASIHGTGWNEQFF,TGTGCCAGCATCCATGGCACAGGGTGGAATGAGCAGTTCTTC
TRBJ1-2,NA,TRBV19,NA,CASTPTDFYGYTF,TGTGCCAGTACTCCGACAGACTTCTATGGCTACACCTTC
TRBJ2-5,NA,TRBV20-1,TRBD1,CSANSWDRGLQETQYF,TGCAGTGCTAACTCGTGGGACAGGGGGCTCCAAGAGACCCAGTACTTC
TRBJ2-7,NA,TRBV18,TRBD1,CASSPIGQDSYEQYF,TGTGCCAGCTCACCGATAGGACAGGACTCCTACGAGCAGTACTTC
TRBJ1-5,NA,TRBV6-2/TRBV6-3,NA,CASTGQSAWGQPQHF,TGTGCCAGCACCGGACAGTCCGCCTGGGGTCAGCCCCAGCATTTT
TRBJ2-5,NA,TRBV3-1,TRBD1,CASSQGRGNRGLRETQYF,TGTGCCAGCAGCCAAGGGAGGGGGAACAGGGGGCTACGGGAGACCCAGTACTTC
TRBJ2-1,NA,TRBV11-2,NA,CASSLLANEQFF,TGTGCCAGCAGCTTATTGGCCAATGAGCAGTTCTTC
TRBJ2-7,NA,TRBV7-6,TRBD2,CASSSYQGLAGLSYEQYF,TGTGCCAGCAGCTCCTACCAGGGACTAGCGGGACTATCCTACGAGCAGTACTTC
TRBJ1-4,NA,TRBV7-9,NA,CASSPPRGATNEKLFF,TGTGCCAGCAGCCCCCCCCGGGGAGCAACTAATGAAAAACTGTTTTTT
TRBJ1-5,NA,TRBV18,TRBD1,CASSDRVGQPQHF,TGTGCCAGCTCAGACAGGGTTGGGCAGCCCCAGCATTTT
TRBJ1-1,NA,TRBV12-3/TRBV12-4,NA,CASSLSGISEAFF,TGTGCCAGCAGTTTATCGGGGATCTCTGAAGCTTTCTTT
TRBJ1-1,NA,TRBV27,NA,CASSLEGQMNTEAFF,TGTGCCAGCAGTTTAGAGGGACAAATGAACACTGAAGCTTTCTTT
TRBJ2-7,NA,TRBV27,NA,CASSPSTGTLTYEQYF,TGTGCCAGCAGTCCATCCACAGGCACCCTAACCTACGAGCAGTACTTC
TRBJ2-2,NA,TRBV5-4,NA,CASSSVLAGELFF,TGTGCCAGCAGCTCGGTCCTTGCCGGGGAGCTGTTTTTT
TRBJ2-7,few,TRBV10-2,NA,CASSQAYEQYF,TGCGCCAGCAGCCAGGCCTACGAGCAGTACTTC
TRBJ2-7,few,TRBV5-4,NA,CASSSADMLDEQYF,TGTGCCAGCAGCTCCGCGGACATGCTTGACGAGCAGTACTTC
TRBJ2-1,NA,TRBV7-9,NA,CASSLSGNNEQFF,TGTGCCAGCAGCTTATCCGGAAACAATGAGCAGTTCTTC
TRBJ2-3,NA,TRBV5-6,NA,CASSLDRSSTDTQYF,TGTGCCAGCAGCCTCGACAGGTCTAGCACAGATACGCAGTATTTT
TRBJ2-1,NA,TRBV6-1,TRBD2,CASGGSGGANEQFF,TGTGCCAGCGGGGGTAGCGGGGGGGCCAATGAGCAGTTCTTC